Following are 16 T cell receptor beta chains from one sample sequenced in a study of beta chain features in type 1 diabetes (dated by TCRdb to 2016 to 2018). Library method: the immunoSEQ multiplex PCR assay. The entire isolated RNA was reverse transcribed using the High Capacity cDNA Reverse Transcription Kit, and thus expressed TCRB transcripts were sequenced. Imported from immuneACCESS, the table was reduced by TCRdb to in-frame sequences with V and J called. These copies leave out some clones; in studies compared against another copy, an unresolved V gene accounts for under half, and the cause of the remainder is not known. The sample table records 120,000 to 150,000 clones; about 50% of these occur just once. The top ten clonotypes cover over 0.4% of the sample. Sequencing was performed on Tregs from blood. Reading the label with the study, this specimen's cell subset or site is: regulatory CD4+ T cells. These receptors all come from a man aged 18-30 years in good health.

This rearrangement joins TRBV30 to TRBJ2-2; D is unclear. The CDR3 is 12 amino acids. Per germline, CDR1 GTSNPN and CDR2 SVGIG (reference sequence). V was cut by 5 bases and J by 6 bases, with 10 bases left in between. In DNA, the CDR3 is TGTGCCTGGGCAGATGGGCCCGGGGAGCTGTTTTTT. Residues: CAWADGPGELFF.

The rearrangement uses TRBV5-8 and TRBJ1-5, with 8 nucleotides matching TRBD1. The V gene end was trimmed by 4 bases and the J gene end by 4 bases; junction bases not matched to a gene: 4. The CDR3 sequence is 14 residues long. Germline CDR1 and CDR2: SGHTS and YDEGEE. The CDR3 reads CASSRTGFNQPQHF. CDR3 coding DNA: TGTGCCAGCAGCCGGACAGGGTTTAATCAGCCCCAGCATTTT.

The chain combines TRBV20-1 with TRBJ2-5; no clear D. Trimming took 3 bases from V and 5 from J, leaving 7 bases between them. This CDR3 comprises 11 residues. Germline assignment: CDR1 DFQATT and CDR2 SNEGSKA (reference sequence). The CDR3 loop reads CSASYAETQYF. CDR3 nucleotides: TGCAGTGCTAGCTATGCGGAGACCCAGTACTTC.

The V and J genes are TRBV10-3 and TRBJ2-5; TRBD1 matches 9 bases. This CDR3 contains 15 residues. V was clipped by 3 bases and J by 6 bases; unmatched bases: 8. Germline CDR1 and CDR2: ENHRY and SYGVKD. The CDR3 spells CAISEATTGGKTQYF. DNA for the CDR3: TGTGCCATCAGTGAAGCTACGACAGGGGGAAAGACCCAGTACTTC.

This chain uses TRBV7-9 with TRBJ2-1; TRBD2 matches 7 bases. With 2 bases clipped from V and 3 bases from J, the junction kept 7 bases outside the gene matches. The CDR3 sequence is 16 residues long. CDR1 and CDR2 from the germline V gene are SEHNR and FQNEAQ (reference sequence). The CDR3 is CASSLWSGIIYNEQFF. As DNA, the CDR3 is TGTGCCAGCAGCTTATGGAGCGGGATAATCTACAATGAGCAGTTCTTC.

This clone was picked up a small number of times. The V gene is TRBV7-2, the J gene TRBJ2-1; 8 bases map to TRBD1. The CDR3 runs 13 residues. Germline-derived CDR1 and CDR2 are SGHTA and FQGNSA. The junction had 6 bases not matched to a gene; V was cut back by 5 bases and J by 9 bases. In DNA, the CDR3 is TGTGCCAGCAGCCCCGACAGGGGTTCTGAGCAGTTCTTC. Translating gives CASSPDRGSEQFF.

This rearrangement joins TRBV6-5 to TRBJ2-5; 10 nucleotides line up with TRBD1. Germline lookup yields CDR1 MNHEY and CDR2 SVGAGI. CDR3 length: 14 amino acids. The junction had 1 base not matched to a gene; V was cut back by 2 bases and J by 4 bases. The CDR3 nucleotides are TGTGCCAGCAGTTACCGGGACAGGGGAGAGACCCAGTACTTC. Amino acid sequence: CASSYRDRGETQYF.

The V call is TRBV10-3, the J call TRBJ1-1; D gene unclear. This CDR3 region has 13 residues. With 7 bases removed from V and 10 bases from J, the gap between germline ends came to 19 bases. The V gene's germline CDR1 is ENHRY and CDR2 SYGVKD. The CDR3 region is CAITDTSHFRAFF. The CDR3 DNA sequence: TGTGCCATCACCGACACCTCCCACTTCAGAGCTTTCTTT.

V and J are TRBV19 and TRBJ2-3, with TRBD1 matching over 7 bases. Trimming at V came to 9 bases and at J to 0 bases, leaving 6 bases not matched to a gene. CDR3 length: 14 amino acids. Germline V gives CDR1 LNHDA, CDR2 SQIVND (reference sequence). In DNA form, the CDR3 reads TGTGCCAGCCTACAGGGGCCTAGCACAGATACGCAGTATTTT. Amino acids: CASLQGPSTDTQYF.

This clone came up a few times. The V and J genes are TRBV5-1 and TRBJ2-2; D remains ambiguous. Germline CDR1 is SGHRS and CDR2 is YFSETQ. CDR3 length: 13 residues. V was clipped by 4 bases and J by 6 bases, with 10 bases between them. The CDR3 sequence: CASSPSSAGELFF. CDR3 coding DNA: TGCGCCAGCAGCCCGAGCAGCGCCGGGGAGCTGTTTTTT. The whole variable domain, remainder taken from reference TRBV5-1 and TRBJ2-2, is KAGVTQTPRYLIKTRGQQVTLSCSPISGHRSVSWYQQTPGQGLQFLFEYFSETQRNKGNFPGRFSGRQFSNSRSEMNVSTLELGDSALYLCASSPSSAGELFFGEGSRLTVL.

In its sample, this clone was seen a few times. The chain uses TRBV7-2 and TRBJ2-5, with a possible D match to TRBD1 (5 bases). V was shortened by 5 bases and J by 5 bases, with 18 bases between the two germline ends. The CDR3 sequence is 15 residues long. Germline assignment: CDR1 SGHTA and CDR2 FQGNSA. The CDR3 nucleotides read TGTGCCAGCAGCCCCGACGGATTAAAGGGGGAGACCCAGTACTTC. Translation: CASSPDGLKGETQYF.

This chain joins TRBV30 and TRBJ2-1; D possibly corresponds to TRBD2 (5 bases). V lost 6 bases and J lost 9, with 21 bases in between. The CDR3 has 14 residues. Germline CDR1 reads GTSNPN; CDR2 reads SVGIG (reference sequence). Here the CDR3 DNA reads TGTGCCTGCGGGATCCTCCTCAGTATTGGTGAGCAGTTCTTC. This gives the protein CACGILLSIGEQFF.

The rearrangement links TRBV7-9 to TRBJ2-1; TRBD2 agrees at 14 bases. V trimming: 5 bases; J trimming: 9 bases; junction bases outside the gene matches: 9. The CDR3 is 16 residues long. CDR1 is SEHNR and CDR2 is FQNEAQ in the germline V gene (reference sequence). CDR3 loop: CASSQRLAGGPTEQFF. The CDR3 nucleotides read TGTGCCAGCAGCCAAAGACTAGCGGGAGGGCCCACTGAGCAGTTCTTC.

This clone was observed a handful of times. The chain joins TRBV7-2 to TRBJ2-2, with 8 bases aligning to TRBD1. V was clipped by 2 bases and J by 5 bases; unmatched bases: 7. Germline CDR1 SGHTA, CDR2 FQGNSA. CDR3 length: 16 residues. The CDR3 DNA sequence: TGTGCCAGCAGCTTAAGTCGGACAGGGCTTACCGGGGAGCTGTTTTTT. As protein: CASSLSRTGLTGELFF.

This clone appeared a few times. The V call is TRBV29-1, the J call TRBJ2-7; D is possibly TRBD2 (6 bases). CDR3 length equals 13 residues. Trimming pared 5 bases from V and 1 base from J, leaving 12 bases between. Looked up from germline, CDR1 is SQVTM and CDR2 is ANQGSEA. As DNA, the CDR3 is TGCAGCGTTCTGGGAGGTCTTTCCTACGAGCAGTACTTC. Its translation: CSVLGGLSYEQYF.

The rearrangement joins TRBV6-1 to TRBJ2-3, with D possibly TRBD2 on 6 matching bases. Trimming took 2 bases from V and 8 from J, leaving 35 bases between them. The CDR3 extends over 21 amino acids. Germline lookup yields CDR1 MNHNS and CDR2 SASEGT. CDR3 in DNA: TGTGCCAGCAGTGAAAAAGGGATGCAGGGCGGGGCGAGCTTAGCGGCTACTACGCAGTATTTT. Translated, it gives CASSEKGMQGGASLAATTQYF.